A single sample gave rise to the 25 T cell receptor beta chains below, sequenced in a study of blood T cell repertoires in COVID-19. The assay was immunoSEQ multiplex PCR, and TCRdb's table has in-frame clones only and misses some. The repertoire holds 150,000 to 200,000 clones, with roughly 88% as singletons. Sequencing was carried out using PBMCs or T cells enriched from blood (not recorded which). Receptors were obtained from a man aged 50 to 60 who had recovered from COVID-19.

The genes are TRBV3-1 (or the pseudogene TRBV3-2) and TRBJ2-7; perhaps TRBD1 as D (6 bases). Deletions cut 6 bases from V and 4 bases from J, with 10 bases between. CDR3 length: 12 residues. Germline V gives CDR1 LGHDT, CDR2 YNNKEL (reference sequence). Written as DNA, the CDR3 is TGTGCCAGCAGTCATACAGGGTACGAGCAGTACTTC. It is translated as CASSHTGYEQYF.

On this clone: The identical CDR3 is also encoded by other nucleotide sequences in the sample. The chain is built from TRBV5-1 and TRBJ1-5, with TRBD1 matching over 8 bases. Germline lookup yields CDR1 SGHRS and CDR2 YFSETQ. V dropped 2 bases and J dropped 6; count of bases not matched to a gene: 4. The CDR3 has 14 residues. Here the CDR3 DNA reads TGCGCCAGCAGCTTAGGACAGGGAGGTCAGCCCCAGCATTTT. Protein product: CASSLGQGGQPQHF.

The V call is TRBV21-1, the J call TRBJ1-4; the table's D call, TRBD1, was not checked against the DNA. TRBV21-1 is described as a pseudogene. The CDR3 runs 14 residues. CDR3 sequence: CASSRQGSNEKLFF. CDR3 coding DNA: TGTGCCAGCAGCCGACAGGGATCGAATGAAAAACTGTTTTTT.

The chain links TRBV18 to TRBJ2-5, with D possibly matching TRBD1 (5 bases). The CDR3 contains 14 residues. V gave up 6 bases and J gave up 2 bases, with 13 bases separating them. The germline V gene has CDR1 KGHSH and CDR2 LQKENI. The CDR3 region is CASSPRQSQETQYF. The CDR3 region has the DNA TGTGCCAGCTCGCCCCGACAGAGTCAAGAGACCCAGTACTTC.

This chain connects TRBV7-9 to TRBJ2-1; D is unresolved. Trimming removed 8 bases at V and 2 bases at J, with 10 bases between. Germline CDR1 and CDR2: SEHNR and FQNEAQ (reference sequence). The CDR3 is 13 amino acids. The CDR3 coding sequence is TGTGCCAGCCGTACAGTAACCTACAATGAGCAGTTCTTC. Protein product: CASRTVTYNEQFF.

CDR3 region: CASSKTDIYEQYF. In DNA, the CDR3 is TGTGCCAGTAGTAAAACAGACATTTACGAGCAGTACTTC. The chain uses TRBV19 and TRBJ2-7; D uncertain. CDR3 length: 13 residues. CDR1 and CDR2 (germline): LNHDA, SQIVND (reference sequence). V was shortened by 4 bases and J by 4 bases, with 11 bases between the two germline ends.

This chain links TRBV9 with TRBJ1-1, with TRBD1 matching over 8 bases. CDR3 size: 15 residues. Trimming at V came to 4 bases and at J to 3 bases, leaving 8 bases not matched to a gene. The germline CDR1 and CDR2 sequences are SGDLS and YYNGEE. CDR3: CASSTIQGADTEAFF. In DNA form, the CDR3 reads TGTGCCAGCAGCACCATTCAGGGGGCTGACACTGAAGCTTTCTTT.

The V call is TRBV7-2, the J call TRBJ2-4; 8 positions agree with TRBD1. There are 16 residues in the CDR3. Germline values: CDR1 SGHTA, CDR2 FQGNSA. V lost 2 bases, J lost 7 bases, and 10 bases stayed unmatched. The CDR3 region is CASSLRTGTGANIQYF. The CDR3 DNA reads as TGTGCCAGCAGCTTAAGGACGGGGACAGGCGCTAACATTCAGTACTTC.

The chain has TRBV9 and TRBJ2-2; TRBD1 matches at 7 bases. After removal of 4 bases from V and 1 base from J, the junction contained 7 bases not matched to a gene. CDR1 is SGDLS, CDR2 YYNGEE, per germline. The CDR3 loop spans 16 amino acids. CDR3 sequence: CASSRRGTENTGELFF. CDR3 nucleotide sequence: TGTGCCAGCAGCCGAAGGGGGACAGAGAACACCGGGGAGCTGTTTTTT.

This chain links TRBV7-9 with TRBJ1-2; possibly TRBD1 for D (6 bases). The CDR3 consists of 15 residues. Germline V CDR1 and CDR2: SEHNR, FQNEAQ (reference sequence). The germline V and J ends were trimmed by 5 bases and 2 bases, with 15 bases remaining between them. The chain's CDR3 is CASSLNAGVNYGYTF. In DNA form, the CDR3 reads TGTGCCAGCAGCCTAAATGCAGGGGTCAACTATGGCTACACCTTC. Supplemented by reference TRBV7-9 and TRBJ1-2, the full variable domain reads DTGVSQNPRHKITKRGQNVTFRCDPISEHNRLYWYRQTLGQGPEFLTYFQNEAQLEKSRLLSDRFSAERPKGSFSTLEIQRTEQGDSAMYLCASSLNAGVNYGYTFGSGTRLTVV.

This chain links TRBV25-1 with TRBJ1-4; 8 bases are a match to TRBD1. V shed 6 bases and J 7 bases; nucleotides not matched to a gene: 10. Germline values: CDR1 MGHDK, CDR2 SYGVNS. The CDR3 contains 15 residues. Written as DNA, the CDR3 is TGTGCCAGCAGCGCACGTACAGGGGGTATTGAAAAACTGTTTTTT. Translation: CASSARTGGIEKLFF.

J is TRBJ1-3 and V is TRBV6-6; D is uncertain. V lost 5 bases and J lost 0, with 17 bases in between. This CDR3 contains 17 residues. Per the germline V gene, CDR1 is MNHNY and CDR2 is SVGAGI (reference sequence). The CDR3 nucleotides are TGTGCCAGCAGTCGATCCCCATACGGGAGCTCTGGAAACACCATATATTTT. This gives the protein CASSRSPYGSSGNTIYF.

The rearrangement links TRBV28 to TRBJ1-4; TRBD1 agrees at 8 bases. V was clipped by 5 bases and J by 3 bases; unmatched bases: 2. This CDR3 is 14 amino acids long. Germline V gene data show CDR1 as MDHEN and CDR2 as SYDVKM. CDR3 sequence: CASSLTGANEKLFF. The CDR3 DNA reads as TGTGCCAGCAGTCTGACAGGGGCTAATGAAAAACTGTTTTTT.

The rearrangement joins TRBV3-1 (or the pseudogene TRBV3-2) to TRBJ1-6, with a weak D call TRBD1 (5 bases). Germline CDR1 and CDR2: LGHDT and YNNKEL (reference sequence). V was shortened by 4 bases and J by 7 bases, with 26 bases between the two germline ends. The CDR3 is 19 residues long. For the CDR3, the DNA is TGTGCCAGCAGCCCACGGATGTACGGGACTAACCCTTCCAATTCACCCCTCCACTTT. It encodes CASSPRMYGTNPSNSPLHF.

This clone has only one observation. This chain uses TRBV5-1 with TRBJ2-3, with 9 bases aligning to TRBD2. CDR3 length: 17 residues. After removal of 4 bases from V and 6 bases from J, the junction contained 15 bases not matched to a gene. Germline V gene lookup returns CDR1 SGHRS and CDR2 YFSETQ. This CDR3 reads CASSPSVPGTSKDTQYF. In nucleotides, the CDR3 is TGCGCCAGCAGCCCTTCCGTACCCGGGACTAGCAAGGATACGCAGTATTTT.

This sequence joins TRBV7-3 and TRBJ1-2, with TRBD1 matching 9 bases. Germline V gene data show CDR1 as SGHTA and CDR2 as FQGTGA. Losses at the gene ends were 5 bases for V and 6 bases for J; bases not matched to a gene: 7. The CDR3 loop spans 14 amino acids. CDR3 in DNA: TGTGCCAGCAGCCGACAGGGGGTGGGGGATGGCTACACCTTC. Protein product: CASSRQGVGDGYTF.

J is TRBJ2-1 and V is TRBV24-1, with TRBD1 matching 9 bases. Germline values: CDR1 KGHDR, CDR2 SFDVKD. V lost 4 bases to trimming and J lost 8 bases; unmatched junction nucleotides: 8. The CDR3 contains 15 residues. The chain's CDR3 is CATSDRGQGRYEQFF. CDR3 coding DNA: TGTGCCACCAGTGACCGGGGACAGGGAAGGTATGAGCAGTTCTTC.

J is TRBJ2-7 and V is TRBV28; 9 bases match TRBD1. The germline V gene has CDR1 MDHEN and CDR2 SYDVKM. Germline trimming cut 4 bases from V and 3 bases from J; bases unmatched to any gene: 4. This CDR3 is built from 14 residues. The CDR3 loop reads CASSSGTGFYEQYF. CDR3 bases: TGTGCCAGCAGTTCCGGGACAGGGTTCTACGAGCAGTACTTC.

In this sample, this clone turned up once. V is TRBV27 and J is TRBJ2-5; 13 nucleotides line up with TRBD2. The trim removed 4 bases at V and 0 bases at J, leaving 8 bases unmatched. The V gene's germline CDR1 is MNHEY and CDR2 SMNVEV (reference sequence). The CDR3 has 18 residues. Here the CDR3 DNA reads TGTGCCAGCAGTTCCAGACTAGCGGGGGGACCTTACCAAGAGACCCAGTACTTC. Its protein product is CASSSRLAGGPYQETQYF.

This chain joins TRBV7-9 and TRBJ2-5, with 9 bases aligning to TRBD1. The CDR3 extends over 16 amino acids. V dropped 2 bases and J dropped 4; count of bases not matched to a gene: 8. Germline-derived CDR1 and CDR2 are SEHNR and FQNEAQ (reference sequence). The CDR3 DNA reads TGTGCCAGCAGCTTAAACAGGGGACAGGGTAGAGAGACCCAGTACTTC. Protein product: CASSLNRGQGRETQYF.

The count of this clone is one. This CDR3 is CASSSIAGGPLNEQFF. The CDR3 DNA follows: TGTGCCAGCAGCTCCATAGCGGGGGGGCCCCTAAATGAGCAGTTCTTC. The chain uses TRBV7-9 and TRBJ2-1, with TRBD2 matching over 11 bases. CDR3 length: 16 residues. Trimming took 4 bases from V and 7 from J; bases not matched to a gene: 9. Per germline, CDR1 SEHNR and CDR2 FQNEAQ (reference sequence).

In nucleotides, the CDR3 is TGTGCCAGCGGGGACAGGTCCCCCAATGAGCAGTTCTTC. Its protein product is CASGDRSPNEQFF. The V gene is TRBV6-5, the J gene TRBJ2-1, with 8 bases identical to TRBD1. V dropped 8 bases and J dropped 6; count of bases not matched to a gene: 6. CDR1 MNHEY and CDR2 SVGAGI come from the germline V gene. The CDR3 loop spans 13 amino acids.

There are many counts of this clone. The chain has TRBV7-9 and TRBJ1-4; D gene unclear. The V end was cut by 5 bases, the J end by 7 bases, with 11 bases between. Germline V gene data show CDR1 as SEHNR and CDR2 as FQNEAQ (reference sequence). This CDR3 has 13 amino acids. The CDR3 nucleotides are TGTGCCAGCAGCCCCCCCCGAGTTGAAAAACTGTTTTTT. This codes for CASSPPRVEKLFF.

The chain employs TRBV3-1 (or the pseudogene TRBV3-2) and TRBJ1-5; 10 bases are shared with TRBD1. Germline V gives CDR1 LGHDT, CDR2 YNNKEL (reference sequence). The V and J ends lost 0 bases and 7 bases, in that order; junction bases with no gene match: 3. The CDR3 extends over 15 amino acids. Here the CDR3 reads CASSQEGQGEQPQHF. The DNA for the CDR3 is TGTGCCAGCAGCCAAGAAGGACAGGGGGAACAGCCCCAGCATTTT.

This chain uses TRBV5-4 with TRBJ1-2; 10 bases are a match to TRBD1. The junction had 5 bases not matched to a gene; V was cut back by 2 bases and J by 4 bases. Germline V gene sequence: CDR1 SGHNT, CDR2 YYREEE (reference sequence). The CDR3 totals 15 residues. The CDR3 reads CASSLPGQGTYGYTF. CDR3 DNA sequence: TGTGCCAGCAGCTTACCGGGACAGGGGACCTATGGCTACACCTTC.